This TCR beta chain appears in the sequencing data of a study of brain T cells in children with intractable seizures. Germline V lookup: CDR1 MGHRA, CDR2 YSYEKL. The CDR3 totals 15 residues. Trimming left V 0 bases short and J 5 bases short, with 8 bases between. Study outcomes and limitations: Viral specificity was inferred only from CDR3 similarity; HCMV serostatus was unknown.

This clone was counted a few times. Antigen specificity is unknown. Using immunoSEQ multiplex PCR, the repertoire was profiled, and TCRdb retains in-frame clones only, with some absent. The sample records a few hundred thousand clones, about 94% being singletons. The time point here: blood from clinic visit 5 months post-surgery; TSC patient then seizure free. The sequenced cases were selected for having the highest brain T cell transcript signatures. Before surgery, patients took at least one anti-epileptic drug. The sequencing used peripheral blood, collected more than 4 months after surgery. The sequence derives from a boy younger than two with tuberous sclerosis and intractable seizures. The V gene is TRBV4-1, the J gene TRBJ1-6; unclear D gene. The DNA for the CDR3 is TGCGCCAGCAGCCAAGATGATGGCCATAATTCACCCCTCCACTTT. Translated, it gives CASSQDDGHNSPLHF.